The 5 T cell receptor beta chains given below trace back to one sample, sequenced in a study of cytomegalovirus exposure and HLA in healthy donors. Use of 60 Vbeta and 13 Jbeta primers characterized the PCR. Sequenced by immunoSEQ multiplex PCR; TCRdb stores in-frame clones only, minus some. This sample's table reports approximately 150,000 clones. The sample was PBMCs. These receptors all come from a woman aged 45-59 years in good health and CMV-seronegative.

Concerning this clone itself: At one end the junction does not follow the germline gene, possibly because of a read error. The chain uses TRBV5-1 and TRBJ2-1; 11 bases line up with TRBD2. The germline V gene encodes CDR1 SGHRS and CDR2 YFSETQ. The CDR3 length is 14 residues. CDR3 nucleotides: TGCGCCAGCAGCTTTATAGCGGGGGGGCCAGGACTGATCTTC. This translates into CASSFIAGGPGLIF.

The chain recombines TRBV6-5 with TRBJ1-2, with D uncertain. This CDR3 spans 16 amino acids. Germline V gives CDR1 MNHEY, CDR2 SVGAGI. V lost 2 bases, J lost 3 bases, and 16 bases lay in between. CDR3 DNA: TGTGCCAGCAGTTACCATCTACGGACGGGAGACTATGGCTACACCTTC. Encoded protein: CASSYHLRTGDYGYTF.

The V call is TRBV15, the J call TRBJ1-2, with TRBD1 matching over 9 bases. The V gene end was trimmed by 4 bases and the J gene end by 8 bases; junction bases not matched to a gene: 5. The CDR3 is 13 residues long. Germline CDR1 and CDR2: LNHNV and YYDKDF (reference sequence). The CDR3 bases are TGTGCCACCAGCAACAGACAGGGGGACGGCTACACCTTC. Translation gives CATSNRQGDGYTF.

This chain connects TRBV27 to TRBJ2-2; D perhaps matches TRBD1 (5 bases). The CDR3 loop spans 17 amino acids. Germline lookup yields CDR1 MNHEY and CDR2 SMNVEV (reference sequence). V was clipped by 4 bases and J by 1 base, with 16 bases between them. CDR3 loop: CASSSPQGAKNTGELFF. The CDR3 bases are TGTGCCAGCAGTTCCCCTCAGGGCGCAAAGAACACCGGGGAGCTGTTTTTT.

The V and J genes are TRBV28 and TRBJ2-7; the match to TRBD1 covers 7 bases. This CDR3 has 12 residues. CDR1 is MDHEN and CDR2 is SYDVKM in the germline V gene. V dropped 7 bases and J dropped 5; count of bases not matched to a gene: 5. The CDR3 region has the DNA TGTGCCAGCAACAGGGGAGAGCACGAGCAGTACTTC. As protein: CASNRGEHEQYF.